The TCR beta chain described here comes from a study of metastatic and nonmetastatic thyroid tumors. For the study at large: Samples came from malignant and benign thyroid patients, and repertoires were compared across blood and tumor or nodule tissue. Study conclusions and caveats: Benign nodules were reported to have significantly lower TCR beta diversity than malignant thyroid tumors, in blood and tumor.

The ends lost 8 bases at V and 4 bases at J; junction bases unmatched: 12. Germline CDR1 and CDR2: LNHDA and SQIVND (reference sequence). The CDR3 contains 15 residues. Every patient was untreated before thyroid surgery. Methods used by the authors: A classifier for distant metastasis in papillary thyroid cancer was constructed using CDR3 differences observed across clinicopathological groups. TCRdb re-clonotyped the PCR reads through MiXCR. These V and J calls rely on TCRdb rather than the paper's analysis. The table lists 40,000 or so clones, roughly 12% of them singletons, with more than 9% in the top ten. In this sample, this clone turned up a few times. Its specificity is unknown.

Sequences were obtained from blood. This TCR came from a female donor with papillary thyroid cancer or a benign thyroid nodule (not recorded which). Some clones in this sample may be carry-over from other donors' samples. The genes are TRBV19 and TRBJ1-2, with 8 bases fitting TRBD1. This CDR3 is CASGEPGQVTYGYTF. The CDR3 coding sequence is TGTGCCAGTGGCGAGCCGGGACAGGTAACCTATGGCTACACCTTC.